The T cell receptor (beta chain) described here comes from a study of T cell clones after liver transplantation. About the study: At least one year of complete immunosuppression withdrawal without enzymes over twice normal defined tolerance. The study, taken as a whole, reports: Rather than being deleted, graft donor-reactive T cells may have moved into the graft.

V lost 5 bases to trimming and J lost 1 base; unmatched junction nucleotides: 5. CDR1 MDHEN and CDR2 SYDVKM come from the germline V gene. The CDR3 consists of 15 residues. Assay used: immunoSEQ multiplex PCR; TCRdb lists only in-frame clones, some missing. The table records around 100,000 clones, roughly four fifths of them present only once. This clone has only a few counts. Its specificity is unknown. This receptor was obtained from a human donor who received a liver transplant. V gene TRBV28 combines with J gene TRBJ1-1; TRBD1 matches 9 bases. The sample was CD4+ T cells from blood, taken before liver transplant. As DNA, the CDR3 is TGTGCCAGCAGTCTCCGACAGGGGGGGAACACTGAAGCTTTCTTT. Its protein is CASSLRQGGNTEAFF.